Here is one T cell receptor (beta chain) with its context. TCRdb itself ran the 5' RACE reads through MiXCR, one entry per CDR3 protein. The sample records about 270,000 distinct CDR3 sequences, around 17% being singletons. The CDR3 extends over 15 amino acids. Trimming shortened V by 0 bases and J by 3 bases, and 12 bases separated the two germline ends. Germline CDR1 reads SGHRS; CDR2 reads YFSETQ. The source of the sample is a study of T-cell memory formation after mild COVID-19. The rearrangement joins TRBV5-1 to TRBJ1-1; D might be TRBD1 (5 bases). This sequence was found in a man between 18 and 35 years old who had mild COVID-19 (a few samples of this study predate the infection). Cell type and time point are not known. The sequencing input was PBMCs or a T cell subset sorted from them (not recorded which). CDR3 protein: CASSLVEGMHTEAFF. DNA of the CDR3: TGCGCCAGCAGCTTGGTGGAGGGGATGCACACTGAAGCTTTCTTT.